Included here is one T cell receptor (beta chain) sequence, with context. Germline V gene lookup returns CDR1 MNHEY and CDR2 SVGAGI. This CDR3 is built from 15 residues. V was shortened by 6 bases and J by 3 bases, with 16 bases between the two germline ends. This sample is drawn from a study of blood T cell repertoires in COVID-19. Study in general: Samples of COVID-19 (acute and convalescent) were obtained from the United States, Italy and Spain.

Only in-frame clones appear in the TCRdb table, and some are missing; sequencing was by immunoSEQ multiplex PCR. Of about 200,000 clones in the sample, about nine tenths were seen once. The clonotype was recovered from a man at least 80 years old with acute or convalescent COVID-19. V gene TRBV6-5 combines with J gene TRBJ2-3; perhaps TRBD2 as D (6 bases). Sequencing used peripheral blood. As DNA, the CDR3 is TGTGCCAGCAGCCCGCCGGGAGCGACTACAGATACGCAGTATTTT. Protein product: CASSPPGATTDTQYF.